The rows below give T cell receptor beta chains drawn from one sample of a study of cytomegalovirus exposure and HLA in healthy donors. Generated by immunoSEQ multiplex PCR, the TCRdb table keeps only in-frame clones and is missing some. The data hold more than 90,000 clones, with roughly 82% observed a single time. Sequencing was done on a sample of PBMCs. The receptors originated from a human donor in good health. Each CDR3 is given with its conserved first and last residue. The order of the fields is J gene, V gene, CDR3 protein.

>TRBJ1-6|TRBV30
CAWSVGQGIGSPLHF
>TRBJ1-2|TRBV19
CARGQGAGYTF
>TRBJ2-2|TRBV30
CAWSVSLTTGELFF
>TRBJ2-3|TRBV11-2
CASGKRGGYTDTQYF
>TRBJ2-5|TRBV2
CASKPGLAGVKETQYF
>TRBJ2-7|TRBV18
CASSRDRDLQIREQYF
>TRBJ2-5|TRBV9
CASSVDGTSGTQETQYF
>TRBJ2-2|TRBV5-1
CASSSDSDTGELFF
>TRBJ2-7|TRBV5-1
CASSTTGTGAPYEQYF
>TRBJ2-7|TRBV11-2
CASSFGYNEQYF
>TRBJ1-1|TRBV5-1
CASSSFEGGTEAFF
>TRBJ2-1|TRBV10-2
CASEYVNEQFF
>TRBJ1-1|TRBV10-1
CASSPAGTANTEAFF
>TRBJ1-1|TRBV6-6
CASNIRVNTEAFF
>TRBJ1-2|TRBV19
CASSIRDRRDYGYTF
>TRBJ2-3|TRBV4-3
CASSQDVGLAGGSDTQYF
>TRBJ1-1|TRBV5-1
CASSWGDRRLNTEAFF